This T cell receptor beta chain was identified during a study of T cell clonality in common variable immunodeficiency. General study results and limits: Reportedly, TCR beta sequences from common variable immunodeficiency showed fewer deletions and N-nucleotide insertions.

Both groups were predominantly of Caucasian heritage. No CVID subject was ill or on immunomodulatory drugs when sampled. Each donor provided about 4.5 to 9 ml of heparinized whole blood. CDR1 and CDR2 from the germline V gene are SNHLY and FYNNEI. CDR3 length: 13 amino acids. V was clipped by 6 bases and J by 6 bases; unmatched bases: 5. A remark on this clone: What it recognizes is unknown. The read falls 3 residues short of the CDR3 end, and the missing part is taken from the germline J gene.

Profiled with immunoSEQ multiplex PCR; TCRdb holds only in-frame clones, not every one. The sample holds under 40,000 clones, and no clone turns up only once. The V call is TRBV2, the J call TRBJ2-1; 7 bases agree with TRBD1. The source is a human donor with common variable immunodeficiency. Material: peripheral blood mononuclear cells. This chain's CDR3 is CASSIGGFNEQFF. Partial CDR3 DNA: TGTGCCAGCAGCATAGGGGGCTTCAATGAG.